The 13 T cell receptor beta chains below all came from one sample that was sequenced in a study of CD8+ T cells in alopecia areata. cDNA serving as the sequencing template came from extracted, reverse transcribed RNA. Assay used: immunoSEQ multiplex PCR; TCRdb lists only in-frame clones, some missing. In the table there are about 210,000 clones, around 57% of which are singletons. Noted treatment: oral pan-JAK inhibitor, 5-10 mg twice daily. This specimen consisted of CD4+ T cells sorted from blood, obtained at week 4, from a patient treated with tofacitinib. These receptors came from a human donor with alopecia areata.

The sample holds one count of this clone. The same CDR3 also results from other DNA sequences found in this sample. V gene TRBV5-6 combines with J gene TRBJ1-2; 7 bases map to TRBD1. V lost 4 bases and J lost 2; bases outside the gene matches: 5. This CDR3 is built from 14 residues. In germline, CDR1 is SGHDT, CDR2 YYEEEE. The CDR3 region is CASSRDRANYGYTF. CDR3 nucleotide sequence: TGTGCCAGCAGCCGCGACAGGGCCAACTATGGCTACACCTTC.

The chain has TRBV10-2 and TRBJ1-2, with D unclear. The CDR3 is 13 amino acids. From germline, CDR1 is WSHSY and CDR2 SAAADI. V shed 0 bases and J shed 8 bases, with 10 bases lying between them. The CDR3, as DNA: TGCGCCAGCAGTGAGTCACGAGCCGAGGGCTACACCTTC. Residues: CASSESRAEGYTF.

This clone was seen more than once but under ten times. This chain links TRBV5-5 with TRBJ2-7; D not resolved. The CDR3 length is 15 residues. CDR1 and CDR2 (germline): SGHKS, YYEKEE (reference sequence). V was shortened by 5 bases and J by 7 bases, with 22 bases between the two germline ends. The CDR3 spells CASRLAQLADREQYF. The CDR3 region has the DNA TGTGCCAGCAGGCTGGCCCAACTTGCCGACCGGGAGCAGTACTTC.

The chain couples TRBV30 to TRBJ1-4; D is ambiguous. The CDR3 is 13 residues long. CDR1 is GTSNPN and CDR2 is SVGIG in the germline V gene (reference sequence). V lost 2 bases and J 5 bases, leaving 9 bases between the germline ends. The CDR3 sequence is CAWSSGLNEKLFF. The CDR3 DNA is TGTGCCTGGAGTTCAGGTTTAAATGAAAAACTGTTTTTT.

The chain combines TRBV7-2 with TRBJ2-7, with D unresolved. Germline CDR1 and CDR2: SGHTA and FQGNSA. This CDR3 is built from 12 residues. V lost 1 base and J 13 bases, leaving 14 bases between the germline ends. The CDR3 DNA sequence: TGTGCCAGCAGCTTAGTGAACGGAATTATTTACTTC. Protein product: CASSLVNGIIYF.

The chain links TRBV29-1 to TRBJ2-2; D not certain. CDR1 SQVTM and CDR2 ANQGSEA come from the germline V gene. The CDR3 is 13 amino acids. V dropped 2 bases and J dropped 1 base, with 5 bases sitting between them. The CDR3 sequence is CSVEPGNTGELFF. The CDR3 region has the DNA TGCAGCGTTGAACCGGGGAACACCGGGGAGCTGTTTTTT.

The J gene is TRBJ2-1, the V gene TRBV6-4, with 8 bases fitting TRBD1. J was trimmed by 8 bases and V by 1 base; bases with no gene match: 7. The CDR3 is 15 residues long. Per the germline V gene, CDR1 is MRHNA and CDR2 is SNTAGT. The CDR3 protein is CASSDFATGVHEQFF. The CDR3, as DNA: TGTGCCAGCAGTGACTTCGCGACAGGGGTACATGAGCAGTTCTTC.

This chain uses TRBV18 with TRBJ2-1; 8 bases align to TRBD1. Germline V gene lookup returns CDR1 KGHSH and CDR2 LQKENI. V dropped 3 bases and J dropped 8; count of bases not matched to a gene: 6. The CDR3 loop spans 14 amino acids. DNA of the CDR3: TGTGCCAGCTCACCCCCGACAGGGGTCGATGAGCAGTTCTTC. Its translation is CASSPPTGVDEQFF.

Note on this clone: Other DNA variants within this sample encode the same CDR3. The V and J genes are TRBV5-1 and TRBJ2-3; D gene unclear. This CDR3 has 15 amino acids. Germline V gene data show CDR1 as SGHRS and CDR2 as YFSETQ. V was pared by 0 bases and J by 0 bases, with 8 bases between. Here the CDR3 reads CASSLDGRSTDTQYF. The CDR3 bases are TGCGCCAGCAGCTTGGACGGCAGAAGCACAGATACGCAGTATTTT.

The chain employs TRBV9 and TRBJ1-2, with 7 nucleotides matching TRBD1. Trimming at V came to 2 bases and at J to 8 bases, leaving 12 bases not matched to a gene. This CDR3 has 15 residues. Germline CDR1 SGDLS, CDR2 YYNGEE. CDR3 in amino acids: CASSVGTEGAGGYTF. CDR3 bases: TGTGCCAGCAGCGTCGGGACAGAAGGCGCCGGGGGCTACACCTTC.

This clone came up a few times. V and J are TRBV11-2 and TRBJ2-7; tentative D call: TRBD1 (6 bases). Germline lookup yields CDR1 SGHAT and CDR2 FQNNGV. V was pared by 5 bases and J by 3 bases, with 14 bases between. This CDR3 is 14 amino acids long. CDR3 residues: CASSQGSGNYEQYF. In nucleotides, the CDR3 is TGTGCCAGCAGCCAGGGGTCCGGGAACTACGAGCAGTACTTC.

The chain is built from TRBV21-1 and TRBJ2-5. TRBV21-1 is termed a pseudogene. The CDR3 length is 15 residues. The CDR3 region is CALLKPSPSKETQYF. The DNA of the CDR3 is TGTGCCCTACTCAAACCCAGCCCGTCCAAAGAGACCCAGTACTTC.

This chain links TRBV25-1 with TRBJ1-6; TRBD1 aligns across 8 bases. V lost 6 bases and J lost 9; bases outside the gene matches: 4. Germline CDR1 and CDR2: MGHDK and SYGVNS. The CDR3 loop spans 13 amino acids. DNA for the CDR3: TGTGCCAGCAGCCAGGGGGCGGGTTCACCCCTCCACTTT. Translation: CASSQGAGSPLHF. The full variable domain, its missing parts supplied by reference TRBV25-1 and TRBJ1-6, is EADIYQTPRYLVIGTGKKITLECSQTMGHDKMYWYQQDPGMELHLIHYSYGVNSTEKGDLSSESTVSRIRTEHFPLTLESARPSHTSQYLCASSQGAGSPLHFGNGTRLTVT.